This is a list of T cell receptor beta chains from one sample in a study of shared clonotypes between healthy human individuals. Method: immunoSEQ multiplex PCR; TCRdb's copy keeps in-frame clones and lacks some. The sample has fewer than 700,000 clones, roughly 72% seen once. The material sequenced was PBMCs. The source is a middle-aged woman in good health. Some clones in this sample may be carry-over from other donors' samples. Both conserved end residues are part of each CDR3. D genes are given only for firm matches. Some rows have no size entry. The others give once, few or many, or a class for an expanded clone.

D gene	V gene	clone size	J gene	CDR3 protein	CDR3 DNA
.	TRBV30	.	TRBJ2-7	CAWSVRGFEQYF	TGTGCCTGGAGTGTACGAGGGTTCGAGCAGTACTTC
TRBD1	TRBV6-4	.	TRBJ2-2	CASSAGTGPGELFF	TGTGCCAGCAGTGCGGGGACAGGGCCCGGGGAGCTGTTTTTT
.	TRBV29-1	.	TRBJ2-7	CSVVRDIWGEQYF	TGCAGCGTAGTACGGGACATTTGGGGCGAGCAGTACTTC
.	TRBV10-3	.	TRBJ1-1	CAISVRQATNTEAFF	TGTGCCATCAGTGTGCGACAGGCCACTAACACTGAAGCTTTCTTT
.	TRBV9	.	TRBJ2-3	CASSVEQLITSTDTQYF	TGTGCCAGCAGCGTAGAGCAGCTTATTACTAGCACAGATACGCAGTATTTT
.	TRBV5-3	few	TRBJ2-3	CARSLVRESTDTQYF	TGTGCCAGAAGCTTGGTCAGGGAGAGCACAGATACGCAGTATTTT
TRBD1	TRBV6-5	.	TRBJ1-2	CASRRGQGSYGYTF	TGTGCCAGCAGGCGAGGACAGGGATCCTATGGCTACACCTTC
.	TRBV18	.	TRBJ1-1	CASSPTRGEAFF	TGTGCCAGCTCACCCACCCGGGGTGAAGCTTTCTTT
.	TRBV7-9	once	TRBJ2-7	CASSSSGRSYEQYF	TGTGCCAGCAGCTCGTCGGGCCGCTCCTACGAGCAGTACTTC
.	TRBV28	.	TRBJ1-4	CASSLLGATNEKLFF	TGTGCCAGCAGTTTACTGGGGGCGACTAATGAAAAACTGTTTTTT
TRBD1	TRBV11-2	few	TRBJ1-2	CASRRDTGGASGYTF	TGTGCCAGCAGGCGCGATACAGGGGGCGCGTCTGGCTACACCTTC
.	TRBV7-3	.	TRBJ1-2	CASSLRDGRIDGYTF	TGTGCCAGCAGCTTAAGAGATGGCAGGATCGATGGCTACACCTTC
TRBD1	TRBV27	once	TRBJ2-7	CASSPSTGIGYEQYF	TGTGCCAGCAGTCCATCGACAGGGATAGGGTACGAGCAGTACTTC
.	TRBV7-2	.	TRBJ2-7	CASSVTSSYEQYF	TGTGCCAGCAGCGTAACTAGCAGCTACGAGCAGTACTTC
.	TRBV11-2	.	TRBJ2-1	CASSLATSEQFF	TGTGCCAGCAGCTTAGCTACTAGTGAGCAGTTCTTC
TRBD2	TRBV6-1	.	TRBJ2-1	CASSIRTSGGDEQFF	TGTGCCAGCAGTATCCGGACTAGCGGGGGGGATGAGCAGTTCTTC
TRBD1	TRBV30	many	TRBJ2-7	CAWRGGQGLRYEQYF	TGTGCCTGGAGGGGGGGACAGGGATTAAGGTACGAGCAGTACTTC
.	TRBV11-2	.	TRBJ2-2	CASSSLPRLTNTGELFF	TGTGCCAGCAGCTCCCTACCCCGACTTACGAACACCGGGGAGCTGTTTTTT
.	TRBV7-3	once	TRBJ2-1	CASSSDPGGKQFF	TGTGCCAGCAGCTCGGATCCAGGCGGGAAGCAGTTCTTC
.	TRBV7-3	.	TRBJ2-5	CASSRGVQETQYF	TGTGCCAGCAGCCGAGGGGTCCAAGAGACCCAGTACTTC
TRBD2	TRBV9	.	TRBJ2-1	CASSAGTSGYNEQFF	TGTGCCAGCAGCGCCGGGACTAGCGGATACAATGAGCAGTTCTTC
TRBD1	TRBV19	few	TRBJ2-7	CASSTQGEYPYEQYF	TGTGCCAGTAGTACCCAGGGGGAGTATCCCTACGAGCAGTACTTC
.	TRBV19	.	TRBJ1-1	CASSIAVNRGAFF	TGTGCCAGTAGTATAGCGGTTAACCGGGGAGCTTTCTTT
TRBD1	TRBV7-9	.	TRBJ2-7	CASSKDREDEQYF	TGTGCCAGCAGCAAGGACAGGGAGGACGAGCAGTACTTC
TRBD1	TRBV6-1	.	TRBJ2-3	CASSLRQGLNTQYF	TGTGCCAGCAGTCTCAGACAGGGGCTAAATACGCAGTATTTT
.	TRBV9	.	TRBJ2-7	CASSVDPSSYEQYF	TGTGCCAGCAGCGTAGATCCTAGCTCCTACGAGCAGTACTTC
.	TRBV5-1	.	TRBJ1-1	CASSLGAYPNTEAFF	TGCGCCAGCAGCTTGGGGGCCTATCCGAACACTGAAGCTTTCTTT
TRBD1	TRBV19	.	TRBJ1-2	CASSIPGTGYGYTF	TGTGCCAGTAGTATCCCCGGGACAGGTTATGGCTACACCTTC
TRBD2	TRBV2	once	TRBJ2-3	CASNKLAGVADTQYF	TGTGCCAGCAACAAATTAGCGGGAGTTGCAGATACGCAGTATTTT
.	TRBV19	.	TRBJ2-7	CASSIGGAYEQYF	TGTGCCAGTAGTATTGGTGGAGCCTACGAGCAGTACTTC
.	TRBV7-9	.	TRBJ2-3	CASSWGPQNTDTQYF	TGTGCCAGCAGCTGGGGACCGCAAAACACAGATACGCAGTATTTT
.	TRBV6-1	.	TRBJ1-3	CASSEVTGNTIYF	TGTGCCAGCAGTGAAGTTACGGGAAACACCATATATTTT
TRBD2	TRBV10-3	.	TRBJ2-5	CATHPTSGSQETQYF	TGTGCCACTCATCCGACTAGCGGGAGCCAAGAGACCCAGTACTTC
TRBD1	TRBV27	.	TRBJ1-4	CASSLGQGTGRRGKLFF	TGTGCCAGCAGTTTGGGACAGGGGACGGGTCGGAGGGGAAAACTGTTTTTT
TRBD2	TRBV30	.	TRBJ2-3	CAWSLGTSGTTDTQYF	TGTGCCTGGAGTCTTGGGACTAGCGGGACAACAGATACGCAGTATTTT
.	TRBV5-6	many	TRBJ2-1	CASSRPGQGWGEQFF	TGTGCCAGCAGCCGTCCGGGGCAGGGGTGGGGTGAGCAGTTCTTC
TRBD2	TRBV5-4	.	TRBJ2-7	CASSSGTTRYEQYF	TGTGCCAGCAGCTCGGGGACTACCCGATACGAGCAGTACTTC
.	TRBV7-2	.	TRBJ2-1	CASSLSHGEQFF	TGTGCCAGCAGCCTCTCCCATGGTGAGCAGTTCTTC
TRBD2	TRBV7-9	.	TRBJ2-1	CASSQGLEGHNEQFF	TGTGCCAGCAGCCAGGGACTAGAGGGTCACAATGAGCAGTTCTTC
.	TRBV7-9	many	TRBJ2-7	CASSLGVGPRPYF	TGTGCCAGCAGCTTAGGGGTTGGGCCCAGGCCGTACTTC
TRBD1	TRBV28	.	TRBJ1-5	CASSLSGTGGYQPQHF	TGTGCCAGCAGTTTATCCGGGACAGGGGGTTATCAGCCCCAGCATTTT
.	TRBV7-9	.	TRBJ2-3	CASSQSADTQYF	TGTGCCAGCAGCCAGAGCGCAGATACGCAGTATTTT
.	TRBV4-3	few	TRBJ2-3	CASSQDRSTDTQYF	TGCGCCAGCAGCCAAGATCGATCCACAGATACGCAGTATTTT
.	TRBV28	.	TRBJ2-3	CASTGVAGTDTQYF	TGTGCCAGCACCGGGGTGGCTGGCACAGATACGCAGTATTTT
.	TRBV5-4	.	TRBJ2-4	CASSPLDGPAKNIQYF	TGTGCCAGCTCCCCCTTGGACGGCCCAGCCAAAAACATTCAGTACTTC
TRBD1	TRBV18	.	TRBJ1-1	CASSPSGRTGHTEAFF	TGTGCCAGCTCACCAAGCGGACGGACAGGCCACACTGAAGCTTTCTTT